This T cell receptor (beta chain) was profiled in a study of graft-versus-host responses after intestinal transplantation. CDR3 length equals 14 residues. The germline CDR1 and CDR2 sequences are PRHDT and FYEKMQ (reference sequence). V lost 0 bases, J lost 3 bases, and 8 bases lay in between. Remarks on this clone: What it binds is not known.

TCRdb keeps only in-frame clones here, not all; method: immunoSEQ multiplex PCR. Among over 55,000 clones listed, 80% to 95% were seen once. The source material was unstimulated CD8+ T cells sorted from spleen or lymph node cells, sampled before intestinal transplant. This sequence was found in a human donor who received an intestinal transplant. V gene TRBV13 combines with J gene TRBJ1-2, with a tentative D call TRBD1 (5 bases). CDR3 sequence (DNA): TGTGCCAGCAGCTTAGGCAGGGACTACTATGGCTACACCTTC. Protein: CASSLGRDYYGYTF.